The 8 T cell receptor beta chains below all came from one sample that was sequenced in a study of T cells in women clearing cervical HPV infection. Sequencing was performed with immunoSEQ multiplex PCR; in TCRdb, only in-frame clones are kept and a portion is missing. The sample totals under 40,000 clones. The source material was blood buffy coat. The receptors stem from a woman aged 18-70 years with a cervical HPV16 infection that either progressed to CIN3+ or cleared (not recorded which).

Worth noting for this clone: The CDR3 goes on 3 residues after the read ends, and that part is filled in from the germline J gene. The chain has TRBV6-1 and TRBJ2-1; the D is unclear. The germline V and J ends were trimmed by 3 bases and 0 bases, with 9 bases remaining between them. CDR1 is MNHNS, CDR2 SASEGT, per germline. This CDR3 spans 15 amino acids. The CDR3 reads CASSDCVSSYNEQFF. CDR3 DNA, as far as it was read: TGTGCCAGCAGTGACTGCGTGAGCTCCTACAATGAG.

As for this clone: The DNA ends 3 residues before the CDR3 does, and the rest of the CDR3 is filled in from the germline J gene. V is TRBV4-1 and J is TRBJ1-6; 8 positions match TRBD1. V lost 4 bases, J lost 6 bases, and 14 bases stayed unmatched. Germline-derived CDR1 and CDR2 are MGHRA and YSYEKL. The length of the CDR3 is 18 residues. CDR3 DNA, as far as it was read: TGCGCCAGCAGCCCGTGGGAAAGCAGGACAGGGTTTAATTCACCC. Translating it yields CASSPWESRTGFNSP. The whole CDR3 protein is CASSPWESRTGFNSPLHF.

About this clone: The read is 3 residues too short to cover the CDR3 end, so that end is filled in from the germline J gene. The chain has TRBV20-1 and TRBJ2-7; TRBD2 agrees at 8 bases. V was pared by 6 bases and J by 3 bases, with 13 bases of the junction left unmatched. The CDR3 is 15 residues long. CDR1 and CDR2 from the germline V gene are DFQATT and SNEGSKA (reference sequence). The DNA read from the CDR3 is TGCAGTGCCCCTGGGGGGGCTAGCGGGTACTACGAG. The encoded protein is CSAPGGASGYYE. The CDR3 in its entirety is CSAPGGASGYYEQYF.

The CDR3 DNA, read in part, is TGTGCCAGCAGTGAATTAGCGGCCACTAACTATGGC. Its protein product is CASSELAATNYG. The whole CDR3 region reads CASSELAATNYGYTF. This chain uses TRBV2 with TRBJ1-2; the D is unclear. The DNA ends 3 residues before the CDR3 does, and the rest of the CDR3 is filled in from the germline J gene. CDR3 length: 15 residues. With 2 bases removed from V and 0 bases from J, the gap between germline ends came to 10 bases. Looked up from germline, CDR1 is SNHLY and CDR2 is FYNNEI.

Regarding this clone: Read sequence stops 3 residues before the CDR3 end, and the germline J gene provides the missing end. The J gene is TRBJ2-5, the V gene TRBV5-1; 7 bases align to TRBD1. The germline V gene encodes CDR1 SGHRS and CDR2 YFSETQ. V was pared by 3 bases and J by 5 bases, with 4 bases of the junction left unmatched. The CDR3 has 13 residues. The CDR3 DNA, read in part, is TGCGCCAGCAGCTCAGGGGGTTCGGAGACC. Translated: CASSSGGSET. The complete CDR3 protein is CASSSGGSETQYF.

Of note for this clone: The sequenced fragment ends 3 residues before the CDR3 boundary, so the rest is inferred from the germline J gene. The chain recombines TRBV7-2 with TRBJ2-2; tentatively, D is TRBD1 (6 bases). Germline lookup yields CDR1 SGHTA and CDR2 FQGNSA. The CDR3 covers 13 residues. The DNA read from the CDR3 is TGTGCCAGCAGCCGACAGGTTGGTGAAAAG. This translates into CASSRQVGEK. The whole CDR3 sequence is CASSRQVGEKLFF.

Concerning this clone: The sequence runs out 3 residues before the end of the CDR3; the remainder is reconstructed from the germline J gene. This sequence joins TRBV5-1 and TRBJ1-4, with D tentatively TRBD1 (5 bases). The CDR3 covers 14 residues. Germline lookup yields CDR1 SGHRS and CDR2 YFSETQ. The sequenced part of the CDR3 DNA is TGCGCCAGCAGCTTGGGTTCTGGGGCCAACGTA. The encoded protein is CASSLGSGANV. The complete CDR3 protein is CASSLGSGANVLFF.

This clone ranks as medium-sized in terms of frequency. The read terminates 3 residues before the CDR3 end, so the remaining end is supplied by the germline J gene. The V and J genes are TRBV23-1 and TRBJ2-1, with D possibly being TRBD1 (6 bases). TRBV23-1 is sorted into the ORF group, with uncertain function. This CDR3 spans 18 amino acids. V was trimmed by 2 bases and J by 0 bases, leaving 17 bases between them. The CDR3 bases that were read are TGCGCCAGCAGTCAACTTCCCGGGACATCTGTCTCCTACAATGAG. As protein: CASSQLPGTSVSYNE. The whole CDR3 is CASSQLPGTSVSYNEQFF.